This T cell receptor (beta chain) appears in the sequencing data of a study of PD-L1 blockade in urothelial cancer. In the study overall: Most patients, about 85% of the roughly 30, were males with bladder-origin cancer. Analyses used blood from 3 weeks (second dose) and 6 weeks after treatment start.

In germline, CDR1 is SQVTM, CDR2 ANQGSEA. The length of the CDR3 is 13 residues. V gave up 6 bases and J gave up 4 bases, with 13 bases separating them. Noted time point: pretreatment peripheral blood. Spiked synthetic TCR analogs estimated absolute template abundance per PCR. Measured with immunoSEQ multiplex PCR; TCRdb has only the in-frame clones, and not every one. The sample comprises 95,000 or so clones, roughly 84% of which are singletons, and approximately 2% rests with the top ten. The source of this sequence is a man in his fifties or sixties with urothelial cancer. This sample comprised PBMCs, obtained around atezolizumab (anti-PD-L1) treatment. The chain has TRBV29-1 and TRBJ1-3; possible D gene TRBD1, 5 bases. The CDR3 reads CSVDQGAGNTIYF. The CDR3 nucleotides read TGCAGCGTGGACCAGGGTGCCGGAAACACCATATATTTT.